This T cell receptor (beta chain) appears in the sequencing data of a study of breast tumors, draining lymph nodes, adjacent tissues. Study-wide results and limits: Compared with lymph nodes, tumors were less diverse; compared with nontumor tissue, more.

This clonotype was picked up a small number of times. Its antigen is currently unknown. A much larger clone differs by one base, so this may be a read error. TCRdb recomputed calls from the multiplex PCR reads with MiXCR, one row per CDR3 protein. The sample yields some 170,000 distinct CDR3 sequences, 30% to 35% seen once. Germline CDR1 is SGDLS and CDR2 is YYNGEE. The CDR3 loop spans 15 amino acids. Axillary draining lymph nodes of breast cancer patients supplied the node samples. This sequence originates from a female donor with breast cancer. Some clones in this sample may be carry-over from other donors' samples. J is TRBJ1-2 and V is TRBV9; possible D gene TRBD1, 5 bases. The source material was axillary lymph node tissue. This CDR3 reads CASSGTTGGHYGSTF. The CDR3 coding sequence is TGTGCCAGCAGCGGCACCACTGGAGGACACTATGGCTCCACCTTC.